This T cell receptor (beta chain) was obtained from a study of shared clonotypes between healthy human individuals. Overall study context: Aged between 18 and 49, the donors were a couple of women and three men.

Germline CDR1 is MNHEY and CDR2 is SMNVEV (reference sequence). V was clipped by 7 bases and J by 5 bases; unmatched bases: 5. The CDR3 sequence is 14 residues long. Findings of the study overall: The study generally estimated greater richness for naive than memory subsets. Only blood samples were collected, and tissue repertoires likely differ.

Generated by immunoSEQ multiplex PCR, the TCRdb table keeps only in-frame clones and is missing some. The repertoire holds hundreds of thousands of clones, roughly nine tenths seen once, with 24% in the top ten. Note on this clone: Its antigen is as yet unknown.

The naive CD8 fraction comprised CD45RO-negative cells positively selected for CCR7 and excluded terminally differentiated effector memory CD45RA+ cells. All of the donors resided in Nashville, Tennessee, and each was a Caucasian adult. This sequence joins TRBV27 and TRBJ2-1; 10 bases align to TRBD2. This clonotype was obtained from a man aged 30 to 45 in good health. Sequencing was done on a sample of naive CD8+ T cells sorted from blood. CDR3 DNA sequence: TGTGCCAGCAAATCGGGACTAGCGAACAATGAGCAGTTCTTC. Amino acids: CASKSGLANNEQFF.